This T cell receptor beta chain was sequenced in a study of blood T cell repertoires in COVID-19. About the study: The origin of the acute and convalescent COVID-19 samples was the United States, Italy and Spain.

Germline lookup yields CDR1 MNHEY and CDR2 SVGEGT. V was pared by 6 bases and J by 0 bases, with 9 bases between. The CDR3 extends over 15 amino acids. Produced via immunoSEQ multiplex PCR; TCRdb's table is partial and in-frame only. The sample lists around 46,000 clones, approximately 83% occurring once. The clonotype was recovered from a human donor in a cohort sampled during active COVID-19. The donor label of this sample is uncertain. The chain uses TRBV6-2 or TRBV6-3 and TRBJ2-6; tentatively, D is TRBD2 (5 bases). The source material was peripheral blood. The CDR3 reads CASSRTSSGANVLTF. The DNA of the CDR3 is TGTGCCAGCAGCCGCACTAGCTCTGGGGCCAACGTCCTGACTTTC.